This TCR beta chain was recorded in a study of response to subunit inactivated influenza vaccine. Each CDR3 protein gets one entry after TCRdb re-called the RT-PCR reads with MiXCR. Among 490,000 or so distinct CDR3 sequences listed, 6% to 9% were seen once. This clonotype was seen many times. Its antigen remains unidentified. General observations from the study: The authors put forward the suggestion that each seasonal influenza vaccination may bring in only a limited number of new T cells.

The clonotype comes from a man aged 50 to 75 who received an inactivated influenza vaccine. The sequencing here drew on PBMCs from blood, taken around 25 months after vaccination.

The CDR3 coding sequence is TGCAGTGCTAGCGTAGGACAGATCTACAATGAGCAGTTCTTC. This codes for CSASVGQIYNEQFF. The V call is TRBV20-1, the J call TRBJ2-1; D possibly corresponds to TRBD1 (6 bases). V was trimmed by 3 bases and J by 3 bases, leaving 12 bases between them. Germline CDR1 reads DFQATT; CDR2 reads SNEGSKA (reference sequence). CDR3 length: 14 residues.